This T cell receptor beta chain appears in the sequencing data of a study of vaccination effects on CD4 cells after COVID-19. V dropped 7 bases and J dropped 2 bases, with 14 bases sitting between them. This CDR3 comprises 15 residues. Germline V CDR1 and CDR2: MGHRA, YSYEKL. About this clone: The antigen is unknown.

Clones were read by immunoSEQ multiplex PCR, and TCRdb kept only the in-frame ones, dropping some. Among nearly 50,000 clones listed, 65% to 80% were seen once. CD4+ T cell isolation took place after about nine days of culture. PCR showed that the person got SARS-CoV-2 infection at some point between March and December 2020. Two-dose BNT162b2 or mRNA-1273 vaccination was given to participants. The chain uses TRBV4-1 and TRBJ1-4; D remains unclear. The TCR was taken from a human donor who had a prior SARS-CoV-2 infection. This specimen consisted of CD4+ T cells from PBMCs cultured without peptide, obtained after COVID-19 vaccination. CDR3 amino acids: CASTNLGGTNEKLFF. CDR3 in DNA: TGCGCCAGCACCAATCTTGGTGGGACTAATGAAAAACTGTTTTTT.